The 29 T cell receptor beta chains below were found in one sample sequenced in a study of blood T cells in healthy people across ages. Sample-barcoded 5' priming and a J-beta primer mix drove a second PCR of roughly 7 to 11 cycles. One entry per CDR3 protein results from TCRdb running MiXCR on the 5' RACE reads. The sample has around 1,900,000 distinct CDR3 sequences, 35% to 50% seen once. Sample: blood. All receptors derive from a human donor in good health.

CDR3 region: CATRDRGGQPQHF. The CDR3 DNA reads as TGTGCCACAAGAGACAGGGGTGGACAGCCCCAGCATTTT. The chain uses TRBV27 and TRBJ1-5, with TRBD1 matching 8 bases. CDR1 and CDR2 (germline): MNHEY, SMNVEV (reference sequence). The V and J ends lost 10 bases and 7 bases, in that order; junction bases with no gene match: 9. The CDR3 has 13 residues.

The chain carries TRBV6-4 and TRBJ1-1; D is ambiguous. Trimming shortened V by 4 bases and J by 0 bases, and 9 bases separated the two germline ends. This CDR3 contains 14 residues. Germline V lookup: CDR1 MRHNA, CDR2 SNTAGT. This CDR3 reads CASSVRRMNTEAFF. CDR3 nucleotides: TGTGCCAGCAGTGTACGACGGATGAACACTGAAGCTTTCTTT.

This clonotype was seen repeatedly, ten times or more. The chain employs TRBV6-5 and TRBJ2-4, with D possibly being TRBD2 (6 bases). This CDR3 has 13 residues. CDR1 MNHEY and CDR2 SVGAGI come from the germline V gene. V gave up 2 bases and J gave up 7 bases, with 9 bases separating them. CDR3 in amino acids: CASSYLRENIQYF. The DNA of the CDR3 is TGTGCCAGCAGTTACCTACGGGAGAACATTCAGTACTTC.

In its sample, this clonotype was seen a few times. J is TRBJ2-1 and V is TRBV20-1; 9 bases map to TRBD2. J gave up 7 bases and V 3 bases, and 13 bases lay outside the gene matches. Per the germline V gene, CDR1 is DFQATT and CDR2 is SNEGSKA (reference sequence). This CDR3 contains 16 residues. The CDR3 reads CSASDFGGGARNEQFF. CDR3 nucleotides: TGCAGTGCTAGTGATTTCGGCGGGGGGGCACGTAATGAGCAGTTCTTC.

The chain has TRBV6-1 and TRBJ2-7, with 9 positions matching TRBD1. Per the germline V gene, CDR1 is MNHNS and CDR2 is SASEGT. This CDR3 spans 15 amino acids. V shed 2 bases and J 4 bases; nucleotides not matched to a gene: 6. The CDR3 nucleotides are TGTGCCAGCAGTGAACGCGGGACAGGGTATTACGAGCAGTACTTC. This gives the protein CASSERGTGYYEQYF.

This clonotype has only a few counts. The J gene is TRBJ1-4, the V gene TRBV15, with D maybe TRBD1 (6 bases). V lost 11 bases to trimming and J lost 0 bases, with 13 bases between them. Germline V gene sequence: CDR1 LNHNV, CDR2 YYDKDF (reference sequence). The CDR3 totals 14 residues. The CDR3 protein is CAVAGETTNEKLFF. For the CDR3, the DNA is TGTGCCGTGGCAGGGGAGACAACTAATGAAAAACTGTTTTTT.

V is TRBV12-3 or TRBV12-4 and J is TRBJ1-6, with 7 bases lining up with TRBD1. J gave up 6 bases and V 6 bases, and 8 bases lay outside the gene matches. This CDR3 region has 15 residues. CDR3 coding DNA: TGTGCCAGCAGGACAACAGGGGACTCTAATTCACCCCTCCACTTT. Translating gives CASRTTGDSNSPLHF.

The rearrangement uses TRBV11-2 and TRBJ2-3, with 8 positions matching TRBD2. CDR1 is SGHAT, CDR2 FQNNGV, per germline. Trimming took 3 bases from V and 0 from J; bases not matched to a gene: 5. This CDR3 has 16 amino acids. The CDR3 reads CASSFGSSGSTDTQYF. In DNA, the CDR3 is TGTGCCAGCAGCTTTGGGTCTAGCGGGAGCACAGATACGCAGTATTTT.

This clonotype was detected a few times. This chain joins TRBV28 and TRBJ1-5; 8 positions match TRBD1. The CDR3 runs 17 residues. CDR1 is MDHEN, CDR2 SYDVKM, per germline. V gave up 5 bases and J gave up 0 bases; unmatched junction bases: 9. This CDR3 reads CASSPPGQAFSNQPQHF. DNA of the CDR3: TGTGCCAGCAGTCCCCCGGGACAGGCTTTTAGCAATCAGCCCCAGCATTTT. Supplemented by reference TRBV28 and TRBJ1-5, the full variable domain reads DVKVTQSSRYLVKRTGEKVFLECVQDMDHENMFWYRQDPGLGLRLIYFSYDVKMKEKGDIPEGYSVSREKKERFSLILESASTNQTSMYLCASSPPGQAFSNQPQHFGDGTRLSIL.

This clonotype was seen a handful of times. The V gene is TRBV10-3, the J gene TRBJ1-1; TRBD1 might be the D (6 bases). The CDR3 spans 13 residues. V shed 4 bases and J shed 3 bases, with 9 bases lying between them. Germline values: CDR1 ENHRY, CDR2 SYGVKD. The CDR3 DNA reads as TGTGCCATCAGTGCAGGGGATGACACTGAAGCTTTCTTT. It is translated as CAISAGDDTEAFF.

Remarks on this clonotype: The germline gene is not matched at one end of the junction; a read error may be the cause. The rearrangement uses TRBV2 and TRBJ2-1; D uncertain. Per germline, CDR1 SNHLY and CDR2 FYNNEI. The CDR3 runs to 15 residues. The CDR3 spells CVSSERLPRDNEQFF. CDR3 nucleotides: TGTGTCAGCAGTGAAAGGTTACCCCGGGACAATGAGCAGTTCTTC.

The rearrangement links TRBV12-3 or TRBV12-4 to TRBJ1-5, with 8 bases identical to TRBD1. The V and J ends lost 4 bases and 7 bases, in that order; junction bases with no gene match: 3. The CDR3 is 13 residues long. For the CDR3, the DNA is TGTGCCAGCAGTTGGGACAGGCTACAGCCCCAGCATTTT. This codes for CASSWDRLQPQHF.

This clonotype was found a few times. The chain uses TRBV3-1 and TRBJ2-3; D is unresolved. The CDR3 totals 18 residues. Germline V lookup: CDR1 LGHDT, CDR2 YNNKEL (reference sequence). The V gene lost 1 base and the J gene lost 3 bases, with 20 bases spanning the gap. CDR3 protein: CASSQGAIRSTKTDTQYF. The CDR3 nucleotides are TGTGCCAGCAGCCAAGGGGCCATCCGCAGCACGAAAACAGATACGCAGTATTTT.

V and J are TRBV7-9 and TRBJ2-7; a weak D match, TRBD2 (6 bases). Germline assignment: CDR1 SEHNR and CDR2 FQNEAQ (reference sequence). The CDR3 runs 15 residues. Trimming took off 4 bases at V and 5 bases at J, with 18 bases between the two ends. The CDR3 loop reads CASSSGTAGFNEQYF. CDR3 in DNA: TGTGCCAGCAGCTCAGGGACGGCGGGGTTCAACGAGCAGTACTTC.

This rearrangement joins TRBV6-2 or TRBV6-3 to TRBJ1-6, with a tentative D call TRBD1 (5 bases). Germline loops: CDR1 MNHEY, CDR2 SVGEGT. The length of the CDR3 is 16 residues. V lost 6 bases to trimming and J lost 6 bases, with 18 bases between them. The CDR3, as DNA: TGTGCCAGCAGACACCGACCGGGGGGTAGTAATTCACCCCTCCACTTT. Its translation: CASRHRPGGSNSPLHF.

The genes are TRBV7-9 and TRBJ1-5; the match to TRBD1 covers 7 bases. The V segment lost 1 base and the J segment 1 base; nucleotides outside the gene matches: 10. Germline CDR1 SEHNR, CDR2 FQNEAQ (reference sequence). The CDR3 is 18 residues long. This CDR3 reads CASSLVLGRQGSNQPQHF. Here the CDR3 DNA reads TGTGCCAGCAGCTTAGTTCTCGGGCGACAGGGAAGCAATCAGCCCCAGCATTTT.

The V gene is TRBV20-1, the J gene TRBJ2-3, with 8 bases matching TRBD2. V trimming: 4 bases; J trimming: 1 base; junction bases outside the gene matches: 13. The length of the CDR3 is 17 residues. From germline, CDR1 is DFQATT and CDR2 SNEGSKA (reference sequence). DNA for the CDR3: TGCAGTGCTATTTCCCTTCGGGTAGCGGGACGCACAGATACGCAGTATTTT. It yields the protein CSAISLRVAGRTDTQYF.

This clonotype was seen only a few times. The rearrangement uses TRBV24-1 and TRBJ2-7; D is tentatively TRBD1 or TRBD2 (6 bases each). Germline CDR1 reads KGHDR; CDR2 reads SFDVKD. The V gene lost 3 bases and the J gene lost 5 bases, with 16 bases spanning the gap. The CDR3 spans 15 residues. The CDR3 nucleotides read TGTGCCACCAGTGATCCCGGTTCCGGGGGCGACGAGCAGTACTTC. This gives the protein CATSDPGSGGDEQYF.

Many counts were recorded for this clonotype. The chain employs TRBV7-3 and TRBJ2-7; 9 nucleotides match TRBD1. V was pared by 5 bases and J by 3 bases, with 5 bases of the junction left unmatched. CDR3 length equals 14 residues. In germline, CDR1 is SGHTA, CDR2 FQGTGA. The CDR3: CASSPTGGSYEQYF. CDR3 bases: TGTGCCAGCAGCCCGACAGGGGGGAGCTACGAGCAGTACTTC.

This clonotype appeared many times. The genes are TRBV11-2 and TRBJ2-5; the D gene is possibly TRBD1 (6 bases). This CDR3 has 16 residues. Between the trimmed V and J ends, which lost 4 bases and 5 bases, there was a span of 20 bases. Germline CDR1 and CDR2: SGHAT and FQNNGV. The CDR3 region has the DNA TGTGCCAGCAGCTCCTCACAGGGTCATATGGGGGAGACCCAGTACTTC. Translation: CASSSSQGHMGETQYF.

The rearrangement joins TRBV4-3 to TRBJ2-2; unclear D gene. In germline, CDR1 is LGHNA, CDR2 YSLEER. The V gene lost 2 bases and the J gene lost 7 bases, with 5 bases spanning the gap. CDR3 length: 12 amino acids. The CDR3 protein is CASSQSDGELFF. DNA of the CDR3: TGCGCCAGCAGCCAAAGTGACGGGGAGCTGTTTTTT.

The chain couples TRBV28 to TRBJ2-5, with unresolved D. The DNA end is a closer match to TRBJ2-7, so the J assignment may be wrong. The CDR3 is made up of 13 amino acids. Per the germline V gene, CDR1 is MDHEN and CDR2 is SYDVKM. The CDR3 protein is CASSFPSTYEQYF. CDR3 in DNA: TGTGCCAGCAGTTTCCCAAGTACCTACGAGCAGTACTTC.

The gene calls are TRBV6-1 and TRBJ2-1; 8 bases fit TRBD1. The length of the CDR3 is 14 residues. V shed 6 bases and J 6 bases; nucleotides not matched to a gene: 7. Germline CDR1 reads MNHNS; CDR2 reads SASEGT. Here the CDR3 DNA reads TGTGCCAGCAGCCAACGGACAGGGTTCAATGAGCAGTTCTTC. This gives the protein CASSQRTGFNEQFF.

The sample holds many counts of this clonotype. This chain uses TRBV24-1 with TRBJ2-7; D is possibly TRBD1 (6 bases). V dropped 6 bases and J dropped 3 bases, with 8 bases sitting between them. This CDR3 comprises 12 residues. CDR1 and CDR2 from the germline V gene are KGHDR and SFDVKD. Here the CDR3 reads CATSQDSYEQYF. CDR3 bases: TGTGCCACCAGTCAGGACAGCTACGAGCAGTACTTC.

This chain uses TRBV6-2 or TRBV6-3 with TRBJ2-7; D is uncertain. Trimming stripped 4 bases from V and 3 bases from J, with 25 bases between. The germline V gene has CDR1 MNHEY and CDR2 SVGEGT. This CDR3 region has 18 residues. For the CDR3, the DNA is TGTGCCAGCAGTTTCCTTCCAACGATCGGTCAGAAGAACTACGAGCAGTACTTC. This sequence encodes CASSFLPTIGQKNYEQYF.

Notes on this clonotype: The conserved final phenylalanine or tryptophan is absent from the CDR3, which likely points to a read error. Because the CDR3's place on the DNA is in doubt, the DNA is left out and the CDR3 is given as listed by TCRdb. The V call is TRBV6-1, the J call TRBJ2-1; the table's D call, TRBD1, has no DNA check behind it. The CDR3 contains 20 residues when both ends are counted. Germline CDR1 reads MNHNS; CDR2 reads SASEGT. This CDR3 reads CASSPIGTGGQKRLGYTFGS.

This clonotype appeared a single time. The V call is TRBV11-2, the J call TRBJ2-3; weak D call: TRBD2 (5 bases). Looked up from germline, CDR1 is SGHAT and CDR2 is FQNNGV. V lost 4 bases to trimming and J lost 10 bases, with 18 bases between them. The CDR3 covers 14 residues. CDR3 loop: CASSSDYQRNAQYF. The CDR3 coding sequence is TGTGCCAGCAGCTCCGACTACCAAAGGAATGCGCAGTATTTT. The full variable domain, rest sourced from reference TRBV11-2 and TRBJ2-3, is EAGVAQSPRYKIIEKRQSVAFWCNPISGHATLYWYQQILGQGPKLLIQFQNNGVVDDSQLPKDRFSAERLKGVDSTLKIQPAKLEDSAVYLCASSSDYQRNAQYFGPGTRLTVL.

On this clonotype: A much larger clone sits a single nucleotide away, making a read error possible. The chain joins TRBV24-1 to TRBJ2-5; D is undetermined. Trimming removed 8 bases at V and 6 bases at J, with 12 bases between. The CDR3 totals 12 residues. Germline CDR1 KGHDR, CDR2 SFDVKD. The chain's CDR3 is CATMSDRQTQYF. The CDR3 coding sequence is TGTGCCACCATGAGTGACCGTCAGACCCAGTACTTC.

In nucleotides, the CDR3 is TGTGCCAGCAGTTCTAGCGGGGGGGCCGTGAGGGATGAGCAGTTCTTC. This codes for CASSSSGGAVRDEQFF. V usage is TRBV6-2 or TRBV6-3 and J usage is TRBJ2-1, with 12 nucleotides matching TRBD2. V lost 4 bases and J lost 8; bases outside the gene matches: 9. CDR3 length: 16 amino acids. CDR1 and CDR2 from the germline V gene are MNHEY and SVGEGT.